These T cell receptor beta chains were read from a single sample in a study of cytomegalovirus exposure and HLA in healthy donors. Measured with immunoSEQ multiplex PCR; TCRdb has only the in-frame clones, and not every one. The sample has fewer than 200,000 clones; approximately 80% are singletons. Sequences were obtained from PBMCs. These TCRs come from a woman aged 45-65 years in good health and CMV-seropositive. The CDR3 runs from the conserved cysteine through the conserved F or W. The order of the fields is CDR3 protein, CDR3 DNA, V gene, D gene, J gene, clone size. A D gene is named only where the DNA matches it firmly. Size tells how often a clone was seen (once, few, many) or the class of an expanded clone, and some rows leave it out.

CASTTGGQPQHF | TGTGCCAGCACGACAGGGGGTCAGCCCCAGCATTTT | TRBV28 | TRBD1 | TRBJ1-5 | .
CASSESVAGGLETQYF | TGTGCCAGCAGTGAGAGCGTAGCGGGGGGGCTAGAGACCCAGTACTTC | TRBV2 | TRBD2 | TRBJ2-5 | .
CASSPGLAGGHEQFF | TGTGCCAGCAGCCCGGGACTAGCGGGAGGCCATGAGCAGTTCTTC | TRBV7-3 | TRBD2 | TRBJ2-1 | .
CASSFLRNTEAFF | TGTGCCAGCAGCTTCCTCAGAAACACTGAAGCTTTCTTT | TRBV11-3 | . | TRBJ1-1 | .
CASSWGQGRTNEKLFF | TGTGCCAGCAGCTGGGGACAGGGGCGGACTAATGAAAAACTGTTTTTT | TRBV7-9 | TRBD1 | TRBJ1-4 | .
CASSLVRKETQYF | TGTGCCAGCAGCTTAGTCAGGAAGGAGACCCAGTACTTC | TRBV7-3 | . | TRBJ2-5 | few
CASSQDRAGEAFF | TGTGCCAGCAGCCAAGATCGGGCGGGTGAAGCTTTCTTT | TRBV4-2 | . | TRBJ1-1 | .
CASVGFEQYF | TGTGCCAGTGTGGGCTTCGAGCAGTACTTC | TRBV28 | . | TRBJ2-7 | .
CASSPYSYEQYF | TGTGCCAGCTCACCCTATTCCTACGAGCAGTACTTC | TRBV18 | . | TRBJ2-7 | .
CASSSNRVSNEKLFF | TGTGCCAGCAGCTCTAACAGGGTTTCGAACGAAAAACTGTTTTTT | TRBV7-8 | . | TRBJ1-4 | .
CASSVGQVIWGGYTF | TGTGCCAGTAGTGTTGGACAGGTTATTTGGGGAGGCTACACCTTC | TRBV19 | TRBD1 | TRBJ1-2 | .
CASSAGTGRHQPQHF | TGTGCCAGCAGCGCCGGGACAGGGAGGCATCAGCCCCAGCATTTT | TRBV7-6 | TRBD1 | TRBJ1-5 | few
CAISDIAGNTGELFF | TGTGCCATCAGTGACATAGCGGGGAACACCGGGGAGCTGTTTTTT | TRBV10-3 | TRBD2 | TRBJ2-2 | .
CASSQAGQRLSNQPQHF | TGTGCCAGCAGCCAAGCGGGACAGAGACTTAGCAATCAGCCCCAGCATTTT | TRBV4-2 | TRBD1 | TRBJ1-5 | .
CASSLAARENYEQYF | TGCGCCAGCAGCTTGGCTGCCCGGGAGAACTACGAGCAGTACTTC | TRBV5-1 | . | TRBJ2-7 | few
CASSMGFADTQYF | TGTGCCAGTAGTATGGGCTTCGCGGATACGCAGTATTTT | TRBV19 | . | TRBJ2-3 | .
CASSYRVNYGYTF | TGTGCCAGCAGTTACAGGGTTAACTATGGCTACACCTTC | TRBV27 | . | TRBJ1-2 | once
CATSRDRGSGNTIYF | TGTGCCACCAGCAGAGACAGGGGATCAGGAAACACCATATATTTT | TRBV15 | . | TRBJ1-3 | .
CASSFSTSGPNTGELFF | TGTGCCAGCAGTTTTTCTACTAGCGGGCCGAACACCGGGGAGCTGTTTTTT | TRBV2 | TRBD2 | TRBJ2-2 | .
CASSINLAGRYEQYF | TGTGCCAGCAGTATCAATCTAGCGGGCCGTTACGAGCAGTACTTC | TRBV28 | TRBD2 | TRBJ2-7 | .
CASFSPRWQGTEAFF | TGTGCCAGCTTCAGCCCGCGGTGGCAGGGCACTGAAGCTTTCTTT | TRBV7-2 | . | TRBJ1-1 | .
CASSQGEKMRTEAFF | TGTGCCAGCAGCCAAGGCGAAAAGATGAGGACTGAAGCTTTCTTT | TRBV4-2 | . | TRBJ1-1 | .
CASSPGTDEQYF | TGTGCCAGCTCCCCCGGGACAGACGAGCAGTACTTC | TRBV18 | TRBD1 | TRBJ2-7 | .
CASSTNRGAGEKLFF | TGTGCCAGTAGTACCAATCGGGGGGCCGGGGAAAAACTGTTTTTT | TRBV19 | . | TRBJ1-4 | .
CASSPGGGEWSTDTQYF | TGTGCCAGTAGCCCCGGGGGGGGCGAATGGAGCACAGATACGCAGTATTTT | TRBV19 | TRBD2 | TRBJ2-3 | .
CASSLDRGTDTQYF | TGTGCCAGCAGTCTCGACAGGGGGACCGATACGCAGTATTTT | TRBV13 | TRBD1 | TRBJ2-3 | .
CASSPGTRGTDTQYF | TGCGCCAGCAGCCCTGGGACAAGGGGCACAGATACGCAGTATTTT | TRBV5-1 | . | TRBJ2-3 | .
CASSRDLAGNTIYF | TGTGCCAGCAGCCGAGACCTCGCGGGGAACACCATATATTTT | TRBV7-2 | . | TRBJ1-3 | .
CASSRRSYEQYF | TGTGCCAGCAGCCGCCGGTCGTACGAGCAGTACTTC | TRBV7-8 | . | TRBJ2-7 | .
CASYLDRGSGYTF | TGTGCCAGCTACTTGGACAGGGGAAGTGGCTACACCTTC | TRBV18 | TRBD1 | TRBJ1-2 | .
CAWTGGTVNSPLHF | TGTGCCTGGACGGGGGGGACAGTTAATTCACCCCTCCACTTT | TRBV30 | TRBD1 | TRBJ1-6 | .
CASSSDGARGEQYF | TGTGCCAGCTCATCTGACGGTGCCCGGGGCGAGCAGTACTTC | TRBV18 | . | TRBJ2-7 | few
CASSNRVTNTEAFF | TGTGCCAGCAGTAACAGGGTGACGAACACTGAAGCTTTCTTT | TRBV6-5 | . | TRBJ1-1 | .
CASTDSGTPSTDTQYF | TGTGCCAGCACCGATTCCGGGACTCCCAGCACAGATACGCAGTATTTT | TRBV7-2 | . | TRBJ2-3 | .
CASSVAFGAGDTEAFF | TGTGCCAGCAGCGTAGCTTTTGGGGCGGGGGACACTGAAGCTTTCTTT | TRBV9 | . | TRBJ1-1 | few
CASSLPRGGSNYGYTF | TGTGCCAGCAGTTTACCCCGGGGAGGATCCAACTATGGCTACACCTTC | TRBV28 | . | TRBJ1-2 | .
CASSVGDKSAEQYF | TGTGCCAGCTCGGTCGGGGACAAATCTGCCGAGCAGTACTTC | TRBV18 | . | TRBJ2-7 | .
CASSRGGTGDTGELFF | TGTGCCAGCAGCAGAGGCGGGACAGGGGACACCGGGGAGCTGTTTTTT | TRBV6-6 | TRBD1 | TRBJ2-2 | .
CASSIAWTGDHEQYF | TGTGCCAGTAGTATTGCATGGACAGGGGACCACGAGCAGTACTTC | TRBV19 | TRBD1 | TRBJ2-7 | .
CASSLAGGRQPQHF | TGTGCCAGCAGCTTGGCGGGAGGACGGCAGCCCCAGCATTTT | TRBV5-4 | . | TRBJ1-5 | few
CASSLFAGGPYGYTF | TGTGCCAGCAGCTTGTTTGCAGGAGGTCCCTATGGCTACACCTTC | TRBV5-4 | . | TRBJ1-2 | .
CASSPQGTSQETQYF | TGTGCCAGCTCACCTCAGGGGACAAGCCAAGAGACCCAGTACTTC | TRBV18 | . | TRBJ2-5 | .
CASSLGSGARSYNEQFF | TGTGCCAGCAGTTTGGGAAGCGGAGCACGTTCCTACAATGAGCAGTTCTTC | TRBV28 | . | TRBJ2-1 | .
CAWTTGGLGGEQYF | TGTGCCTGGACGACAGGGGGCCTGGGGGGTGAGCAGTACTTC | TRBV30 | TRBD1 | TRBJ2-7 | .
CASSMGQVNYGYTF | TGTGCCAGTAGTATGGGACAGGTAAACTATGGCTACACCTTC | TRBV19 | TRBD1 | TRBJ1-2 | .
CASSPGGSSYEQYF | TGTGCCAGCTCACCGGGGGGAAGCTCCTACGAGCAGTACTTC | TRBV18 | . | TRBJ2-7 | once
CFHRGLNTEAFF | TGTTTTCACAGGGGTCTTAACACTGAAGCTTTCTTT | TRBV25-1 | TRBD1 | TRBJ1-1 | .
CASSIELAGGYNEQFF | TGTGCCAGTAGTATAGAACTAGCGGGGGGTTACAATGAGCAGTTCTTC | TRBV19 | TRBD2 | TRBJ2-1 | .
CASSAGLGAAYTQYF | TGTGCCAGCAGCGCGGGACTAGGGGCCGCATATACGCAGTATTTT | TRBV11-2 | TRBD2 | TRBJ2-3 | .
CASSRHESTSGEQFF | TGTGCCAGCAGCCGGCACGAATCGACTAGCGGAGAGCAGTTCTTC | TRBV4-2 | TRBD2 | TRBJ2-1 | .
CASSQDILVPYNEQFF | TGCGCCAGCAGCCAAGATATCCTAGTCCCCTACAATGAGCAGTTCTTC | TRBV4-1 | . | TRBJ2-1 | .
CSASGRAAYEQYF | TGCAGCGCCAGCGGGAGGGCCGCCTACGAGCAGTACTTC | TRBV29-1 | TRBD2 | TRBJ2-7 | .
CASSTDRTNQPQHF | TGTGCCAGCAGCACCGACAGAACCAATCAGCCCCAGCATTTT | TRBV7-2 | . | TRBJ1-5 | .
CATSRPGLRGEQYF | TGTGCCACCAGCAGACCGGGCCTAAGGGGGGAGCAGTACTTC | TRBV15 | . | TRBJ2-7 | .
CASSRRRDRVQETQYF | TGTGCCAGCAGTCGGCGTCGGGACAGGGTTCAGGAGACCCAGTACTTC | TRBV2 | TRBD1 | TRBJ2-5 | .
CASSVGVDTEAFF | TGTGCCAGCAGCGTCGGTGTCGACACTGAAGCTTTCTTT | TRBV9 | . | TRBJ1-1 | .
CASSQTSGGAGETQYF | TGTGCCAGCAGCCAGACTAGCGGGGGGGCCGGAGAGACCCAGTACTTC | TRBV7-2 | TRBD2 | TRBJ2-5 | .
CASSLVPQTALYF | TGTGCCAGCAGCTTAGTCCCACAGACCGCTCTTTACTTC | TRBV7-2 | . | TRBJ2-7 | .
CASSRRTSGRNEQFF | TGTGCCAGCAGCCGGAGGACTAGCGGGCGGAATGAGCAGTTCTTC | TRBV7-2 | TRBD2 | TRBJ2-1 | .